The 23 T cell receptor beta chains below were found in one sample sequenced in a study of cytomegalovirus exposure and HLA in healthy donors. PCR used 60 Vbeta primers and 13 Jbeta primers. Measured with immunoSEQ multiplex PCR; TCRdb has only the in-frame clones, and not every one. This repertoire shows some 190,000 clones, roughly 81% found once; its top ten account for around 3.2%. The source material was PBMCs. The receptor source for this set is a woman in her 30s in good health and CMV-seropositive.

This clone has just one count. This sequence joins TRBV5-4 and TRBJ2-7; maybe TRBD2 (6 bases). The germline CDR1 and CDR2 sequences are SGHNT and YYREEE (reference sequence). The length of the CDR3 is 14 residues. The V end lost 5 bases, the J end lost 4 bases, and 16 bases lay between the germline ends. CDR3 region: CASSFSGLGYEQYF. The CDR3 DNA sequence: TGTGCCAGCAGTTTTAGCGGACTCGGTTACGAGCAGTACTTC. The full variable domain, completed using reference TRBV5-4 and TRBJ2-7, is ETGVTQSPTHLIKTRGQQVTLRCSSQSGHNTVSWYQQALGQGPQFIFQYYREEENGRGNFPPRFSGLQFPNYSSELNVNALELDDSALYLCASSFSGLGYEQYFGPGTRLTVT.

This chain connects TRBV19 to TRBJ2-7; 9 bases are a match to TRBD2. V lost 5 bases and J lost 6; bases outside the gene matches: 11. Per germline, CDR1 LNHDA and CDR2 SQIVND (reference sequence). The CDR3 extends over 15 amino acids. The CDR3 sequence: CASSPLLSGRREQYF. CDR3 sequence (DNA): TGTGCCAGTAGTCCCCTCCTGAGCGGGAGGCGCGAGCAGTACTTC.

The chain combines TRBV28 with TRBJ2-7; 11 bases map to TRBD1. V lost 6 bases and J lost 7; bases outside the gene matches: 8. Germline CDR1 reads MDHEN; CDR2 reads SYDVKM. The CDR3 has 14 amino acids. The chain's CDR3 is CASRPGQGVGEQYF. CDR3 in DNA: TGTGCCAGCAGACCGGGACAGGGGGTGGGGGAGCAGTACTTC.

The chain uses TRBV4-1 and TRBJ2-3; the D gene is possibly TRBD2 (5 bases). Trimming removed 4 bases from V and 4 bases from J, with 24 bases in between. Germline V gene sequence: CDR1 MGHRA, CDR2 YSYEKL. This CDR3 is 18 amino acids long. CDR3 nucleotides: TGCGCCAGCAGCCCCTCGGGAACTTGGGGTTTAAGTGCAGATACGCAGTATTTT. Its protein product is CASSPSGTWGLSADTQYF.

This chain connects TRBV2 to TRBJ2-2, with 7 bases matching TRBD1. The V segment lost 8 bases and the J segment 3 bases; nucleotides outside the gene matches: 3. CDR3 size: 13 residues. The germline V gene encodes CDR1 SNHLY and CDR2 FYNNEI. The CDR3 here is CASRQGDTGELFF. As DNA, the CDR3 is TGTGCCAGCCGGCAGGGGGACACCGGGGAGCTGTTTTTT.

This chain links TRBV28 with TRBJ2-3; TRBD1 matches 9 bases. CDR1 is MDHEN and CDR2 is SYDVKM in the germline V gene. The CDR3 is 15 residues long. V shed 7 bases and J 0 bases; nucleotides not matched to a gene: 5. The CDR3 sequence is CASTLTGGSTDTQYF. CDR3 sequence (DNA): TGTGCCAGCACCTTGACAGGGGGGAGCACAGATACGCAGTATTTT.

This chain joins TRBV4-2 and TRBJ2-2; 8 bases line up with TRBD1. This CDR3 is 17 amino acids long. CDR1 and CDR2 from the germline V gene are LGHNA and YNFKEQ. The junction had 10 bases not matched to a gene; V was cut back by 0 bases and J by 7 bases. The CDR3 DNA is TGTGCCAGCAGCCAAGATCAGGGGGCAGCCAGGGGCGGGGAGCTGTTTTTT. Protein: CASSQDQGAARGGELFF.

The V gene is TRBV7-2, the J gene TRBJ1-2, with 8 bases identical to TRBD1. Germline CDR1 reads SGHTA; CDR2 reads FQGNSA. V dropped 5 bases and J dropped 4; count of bases not matched to a gene: 3. CDR3 size: 13 residues. This CDR3 reads CASSETGAYGYTF. The CDR3 DNA reads as TGTGCCAGCAGCGAGACAGGGGCCTATGGCTACACCTTC.

This chain uses TRBV4-2 with TRBJ2-3; the match to TRBD1 covers 8 bases. Germline values: CDR1 LGHNA, CDR2 YNFKEQ. V lost 2 bases, J lost 2 bases, and 9 bases stayed unmatched. The CDR3 runs 17 residues. In DNA form, the CDR3 reads TGTGCCAGCAGCCAATCGGGACAGGTCTCGCTCACAGATACGCAGTATTTT. It yields the protein CASSQSGQVSLTDTQYF.

This chain joins TRBV29-1 and TRBJ2-4; possible D gene TRBD1, 6 bases. V was shortened by 1 base and J by 2 bases, with 9 bases between the two germline ends. The germline CDR1 and CDR2 sequences are SQVTM and ANQGSEA. This CDR3 region has 14 residues. The CDR3 DNA follows: TGCAGCGTTGAAGTAGGGACACCCAAAAACATTCAGTACTTC. Its protein is CSVEVGTPKNIQYF.

Worth noting for this clone: This CDR3 is also generated by other DNA sequences in the sample. The chain links TRBV28 to TRBJ1-2, with TRBD1 as a possible D gene (5 bases). From germline, CDR1 is MDHEN and CDR2 SYDVKM. The CDR3 sequence is 13 residues long. V lost 7 bases, J lost 13 bases, and 22 bases lay in between. The CDR3: CASIPGGISEGTF. In nucleotides, the CDR3 is TGTGCCAGCATCCCCGGGGGTATCTCAGAGGGCACCTTC.

This clone was counted a few times. The chain carries TRBV5-1 and TRBJ2-5; 11 nucleotides align to TRBD1. The CDR3 has 16 amino acids. V lost 4 bases and J lost 1; bases outside the gene matches: 6. The germline CDR1 and CDR2 sequences are SGHRS and YFSETQ. The CDR3 region has the DNA TGCGCCAGCAGCGTTCCGGACAGGGGGCGCCAAGAGACCCAGTACTTC. This codes for CASSVPDRGRQETQYF.

The chain employs TRBV7-9 and TRBJ2-1; 9 nucleotides align to TRBD2. This CDR3 contains 16 residues. The junction had 5 bases not matched to a gene; V was cut back by 1 base and J by 4 bases. CDR1 SEHNR and CDR2 FQNEAQ come from the germline V gene (reference sequence). CDR3 amino acids: CASSLGGTSLYNEQFF. DNA for the CDR3: TGTGCCAGCAGCTTAGGAGGGACTAGCCTTTACAATGAGCAGTTCTTC.

This clone was picked up one time. The rearrangement links TRBV10-3 to TRBJ2-7; 11 nucleotides align to TRBD2. The germline V gene encodes CDR1 ENHRY and CDR2 SYGVKD. The CDR3 has 15 amino acids. The ends lost 0 bases at V and 4 bases at J; junction bases unmatched: 2. CDR3 sequence reads: CAISESTSGTYEQYF. DNA of the CDR3: TGTGCCATCAGTGAGTCGACTAGCGGGACGTACGAGCAGTACTTC.

V is TRBV5-4 and J is TRBJ1-5; D is undetermined. This CDR3 is built from 13 residues. Trimming took off 2 bases at V and 7 bases at J, with 10 bases between the two ends. The germline V gene encodes CDR1 SGHNT and CDR2 YYREEE (reference sequence). CDR3 residues: CASSFGEEQPQHF. CDR3 coding DNA: TGTGCCAGCAGCTTTGGGGAGGAGCAGCCCCAGCATTTT.

The chain recombines TRBV2 with TRBJ2-5, with 7 bases matching TRBD2. In germline, CDR1 is SNHLY, CDR2 FYNNEI. The CDR3 covers 17 residues. After removal of 2 bases from V and 7 bases from J, the junction contained 16 bases not matched to a gene. The CDR3 coding sequence is TGTGCCAGCAGTGAATCGGGCTGGGGGAGGGCCGGGCCGACCCAGTACTTC. Amino acid sequence: CASSESGWGRAGPTQYF.

The rearrangement uses TRBV10-3 and TRBJ1-5; D is possibly TRBD1 (5 bases). The germline V and J ends were trimmed by 5 bases and 2 bases, with 22 bases remaining between them. This CDR3 region has 18 residues. The germline V gene encodes CDR1 ENHRY and CDR2 SYGVKD. The CDR3 here is CAISKEGQGGRGNQPQHF. The CDR3 region has the DNA TGTGCCATCAGTAAAGAGGGGCAGGGAGGCAGAGGCAATCAGCCCCAGCATTTT.

The rearrangement joins TRBV6-4 to TRBJ2-1, with D uncertain. V was pared by 3 bases and J by 6 bases, with 9 bases between. CDR1 and CDR2 from the germline V gene are MRHNA and SNTAGT. The CDR3 is 13 amino acids. The CDR3 DNA is TGTGCCAGCAGTGATTCCGAGCGCAATGAGCAGTTCTTC. Its protein product is CASSDSERNEQFF.

This clone appeared a single time. The chain links TRBV5-4 to TRBJ1-2; D is ambiguous. The germline CDR1 and CDR2 sequences are SGHNT and YYREEE (reference sequence). The V end was cut by 1 base, the J end by 0 bases, with 10 bases between. The CDR3 is made up of 15 amino acids. CDR3: CASSLPAGTNYGYTF. The DNA for the CDR3 is TGTGCCAGCAGCTTGCCGGCAGGAACTAACTATGGCTACACCTTC.

V usage is TRBV19 and J usage is TRBJ2-3; D may be TRBD1 (6 bases). The CDR3 is 20 amino acids. Germline CDR1 is LNHDA and CDR2 is SQIVND (reference sequence). The ends were cut back, 1 base at V and 0 bases at J, with 23 bases in the middle. The CDR3 bases are TGTGCCAGTAGTATAGCCGCCCTGACAGGTCGCGCTAGGAGCACAGATACGCAGTATTTT. Its protein product is CASSIAALTGRARSTDTQYF.

The rearrangement links TRBV7-9 to TRBJ2-1; the D gene is possibly TRBD2 (5 bases). The CDR3 is 15 residues long. The germline V and J ends were trimmed by 1 base and 8 bases, with 15 bases remaining between them. Per germline, CDR1 SEHNR and CDR2 FQNEAQ (reference sequence). Here the CDR3 reads CASSLGVGGSDEQFF. In DNA form, the CDR3 reads TGTGCCAGCAGCTTAGGGGTTGGAGGTAGCGATGAGCAGTTCTTC.

V and J are TRBV15 and TRBJ1-2; 7 bases map to TRBD1. The CDR3 runs 16 residues. Looked up from germline, CDR1 is LNHNV and CDR2 is YYDKDF (reference sequence). V lost 1 base to trimming and J lost 4 bases; unmatched junction nucleotides: 9. CDR3 nucleotide sequence: TGTGCCACCAGCAGAGTGGACAGGTATATCGTCTATGGCTACACCTTC. Translation gives CATSRVDRYIVYGYTF.

This clone has more than one count but fewer than ten. This chain joins TRBV27 and TRBJ1-1; the match to TRBD1 covers 9 bases. With V trimmed by 4 bases and J by 1 base, 1 base remained unmatched. The germline V gene encodes CDR1 MNHEY and CDR2 SMNVEV (reference sequence). This CDR3 contains 14 residues. The CDR3 sequence: CASSWTGANTEAFF. As DNA, the CDR3 is TGTGCCAGCAGTTGGACAGGGGCGAACACTGAAGCTTTCTTT.